In its sample, the clone carrying this T cell receptor beta chain was seen a few times. As yet, its antigen is unknown. The data belong to a study of T cells in Graves' hyperthyroidism and ophthalmopathy. The trim removed 3 bases at V and 4 bases at J, leaving 7 bases unmatched. CDR3 length equals 15 residues. CDR1 SGDLS and CDR2 YYNGEE come from the germline V gene. Graves' hyperthyroidism without ophthalmopathy progression within 18 months was termed stable. Cells are PBMCs isolated from around 9.4 ml of fresh blood. Study-wide findings and caveats: Ophthalmopathy was model-predicted a median around 6.1 months pre-onset.

RNA transcripts served as the template for amplifying TCR beta CDR3 regions. The HTBI primer set was used in a first-round RT-PCR of the TCR CDR3. TCRdb re-derived calls from the multiplex PCR reads in MiXCR, one entry per CDR3 protein. The sample carries about 350,000 distinct CDR3 sequences, roughly 14% recorded once. The source of this sequence is a woman in her 30s with Graves' hyperthyroidism. The chain employs TRBV9 and TRBJ1-1; 9 bases fit TRBD1. What was sequenced was blood. The CDR3 nucleotides are TGTGCCAGCAGCGCAGAGACAGGGGGTTTCACTGAAGCTTTCTTT. Translation: CASSAETGGFTEAFF.